This TCR beta chain was identified during a study of shared clonotypes between healthy human individuals. Study-level points and caveats: The small donor group covered limited genetic and exposure diversity.

CDR1 and CDR2 from the germline V gene are SEHNR and FQNEAQ (reference sequence). The CDR3 sequence is 14 residues long. V gave up 5 bases and J gave up 3 bases, with 11 bases separating them. The table lists this clone with a count of one. Its antigen is undetermined. Here immunoSEQ multiplex PCR was the method, and the copy in TCRdb shows in-frame clones only, minus some. This table holds approximately 1,500,000 clones, 95% to 97% found once. The sequenced sample consisted of naive CD4+ T cells sorted from blood. The subset is: CD45RA+ positively selected. V usage is TRBV7-9 and J usage is TRBJ2-1; tentatively, D is TRBD1 (6 bases). This TCR was recovered from a man aged 30 to 39 in good health. This CDR3 is CASSPRQVYNEQFF. CDR3 sequence (DNA): TGTGCCAGCAGCCCCCGACAGGTCTACAATGAGCAGTTCTTC.